Shown below are 23 T cell receptor beta chains from a single sample sequenced in a study of T cell repertoires in cytomegalovirus infection. Which antigens these TCRs recognize remains unknown. TCRdb re-analysed the reads in MiXCR, keeping a single row per CDR3 protein. The sample holds about 340,000 distinct CDR3 sequences; about 28% are singletons and the top ten take approximately 20%. The material sequenced was cultured PBMCs, taken from culture after CMV antigen stimulation. All receptors come from a human donor in good health (CMV status not recorded). Some clones in this sample may be carry-over from other donors' samples.

In its sample, this clonotype was seen many times. This chain links TRBV7-2 with TRBJ2-7; D uncertain. Germline V CDR1 and CDR2: SGHTA, FQGNSA. This CDR3 contains 14 residues. The V end lost 1 base, the J end lost 6 bases, and 13 bases lay between the germline ends. CDR3 amino acids: CASSLGSNRIEQYF. The CDR3 nucleotides are TGTGCCAGCAGCTTAGGTAGTAACAGAATCGAGCAGTACTTC.

The chain carries TRBV5-4 and TRBJ2-1; D possibly corresponds to TRBD2 (6 bases). The CDR3 consists of 12 residues. CDR1 SGHNT and CDR2 YYREEE come from the germline V gene (reference sequence). The V end lost 1 base, the J end lost 9 bases, and 8 bases lay between the germline ends. The DNA for the CDR3 is TGTGCCAGCAGCTTGCGGGGGTTTGAGCAGTTCTTC. This codes for CASSLRGFEQFF.

The chain is built from TRBV6-1 and TRBJ1-3; 7 bases agree with TRBD1. V shed 2 bases, J shed 3 bases, and the junction held 19 bases outside the gene matches. CDR1 is MNHNS and CDR2 is SASEGT in the germline V gene. This CDR3 has 20 amino acids. CDR3 region: CASSEKKGVEGARDGNTIYF. CDR3 sequence (DNA): TGTGCCAGCAGTGAAAAGAAGGGAGTGGAGGGGGCGCGTGATGGAAACACCATATATTTT.

The chain joins TRBV3-1 to TRBJ1-1; perhaps TRBD1 as D (5 bases). The CDR3 totals 15 residues. Deletions cut 1 base from V and 6 bases from J, with 15 bases between. Germline lookup yields CDR1 LGHDT and CDR2 YNNKEL (reference sequence). CDR3 region: CASSQAQGALPEAFF. The CDR3 DNA sequence: TGTGCCAGCAGCCAAGCCCAGGGCGCATTGCCTGAAGCTTTCTTT.

This clonotype came up a few times. The chain links TRBV27 to TRBJ2-1; perhaps D is TRBD1 or TRBD2 (5 bases each). V was shortened by 0 bases and J by 6 bases, with 15 bases between the two germline ends. The CDR3 is 16 residues long. The germline CDR1 and CDR2 sequences are MNHEY and SMNVEV (reference sequence). CDR3 region: CASSLSGRGAGNEQFF. The CDR3 coding sequence is TGTGCCAGCAGTTTATCGGGTAGGGGAGCTGGCAATGAGCAGTTCTTC.

This clonotype was found a few times. V usage is TRBV7-3 and J usage is TRBJ2-1; D not certain. Between the trimmed V and J ends, which lost 3 bases and 5 bases, there was a span of 8 bases. Germline V gene lookup returns CDR1 SGHTA and CDR2 FQGTGA. This CDR3 has 13 residues. The DNA of the CDR3 is TGTGCCAGCAGCTTTGACATAAACAATGAGCAGTTCTTC. Translating gives CASSFDINNEQFF.

The table lists this clonotype with many counts. This CDR3 reads CASSQSLRGRGNQPQHF. CDR3 nucleotide sequence: TGCGCCAGCAGCCAATCGCTCCGCGGACGGGGCAATCAGCCCCAGCATTTT. V and J are TRBV4-1 and TRBJ1-5; D not certain. CDR3 size: 17 residues. Germline CDR1 reads MGHRA; CDR2 reads YSYEKL. The ends were cut back, 2 bases at V and 2 bases at J, with 16 bases in the middle.

CDR3 in DNA: TGTGCCAGCACTAGGGACAGTACCTACAATGAGCAGTTCTTC. Its translation: CASTRDSTYNEQFF. The chain has TRBV7-9 and TRBJ2-1, with TRBD1 matching 7 bases. V lost 7 bases, J lost 2 bases, and 5 bases stayed unmatched. This CDR3 is built from 14 residues. CDR1 SEHNR and CDR2 FQNEAQ come from the germline V gene (reference sequence).

In this sample, this clonotype turned up a few times. The CDR3 DNA is TGTGCCAGCAGGGGAATAAGCAATGAGCAGTTCTTC. Amino acids: CASRGISNEQFF. This chain links TRBV7-3 with TRBJ2-1; D remains ambiguous. Looked up from germline, CDR1 is SGHTA and CDR2 is FQGTGA. V shed 6 bases and J shed 6 bases, with 9 bases lying between them. This CDR3 contains 12 residues.

The gene calls are TRBV29-1 and TRBJ1-2, with 8 bases aligning to TRBD1. In germline, CDR1 is SQVTM, CDR2 ANQGSEA. This CDR3 has 13 residues. V trimming: 6 bases; J trimming: 2 bases; junction bases outside the gene matches: 5. This chain's CDR3 is CSVGQVLNYGYTF. The CDR3 DNA follows: TGCAGCGTGGGACAGGTTTTAAACTATGGCTACACCTTC.

The V call is TRBV7-3, the J call TRBJ2-1, with 9 bases identical to TRBD2. CDR3 size: 15 residues. Looked up from germline, CDR1 is SGHTA and CDR2 is FQGTGA. The V and J ends lost 3 bases and 8 bases, in that order; junction bases with no gene match: 8. The CDR3: CASSFSSGSSDEQFF. The CDR3 region has the DNA TGTGCCAGCAGCTTTAGTAGCGGGAGTAGTGATGAGCAGTTCTTC. The full variable domain, in which reference TRBV7-3 and TRBJ2-1 provide the parts outside the CDR3, is GAGVSQTPSNKVTEKGKYVELRCDPISGHTALYWYRQSLGQGPEFLIYFQGTGAADDSGLPNDRFFAVRPEGSVSTLKIQRTERGDSAVYLCASSFSSGSSDEQFFGPGTRLTVL.

V gene TRBV27 combines with J gene TRBJ2-5; 8 nucleotides agree with TRBD1. Germline assignment: CDR1 MNHEY and CDR2 SMNVEV (reference sequence). After removal of 5 bases from V and 1 base from J, the junction contained 9 bases not matched to a gene. The CDR3 sequence is 16 residues long. This CDR3 is CASSGGAGGRQETQYF. As DNA, the CDR3 is TGTGCCAGCAGTGGGGGTGCAGGGGGCCGCCAAGAGACCCAGTACTTC.

This clonotype has just a few counts. This rearrangement joins TRBV7-6 to TRBJ2-5; the D gene is possibly TRBD1 (7 bases). This CDR3 is 14 amino acids long. Trimming shortened V by 5 bases and J by 5 bases, and 15 bases separated the two germline ends. Germline V gene lookup returns CDR1 SGHVS and CDR2 FNYEAQ. Written as DNA, the CDR3 is TGTGCCAGCAGCCCCACTAGCAGGGGGGAGACCCAGTACTTC. Translated, it gives CASSPTSRGETQYF.

This clonotype was seen only a few times. V and J are TRBV28 and TRBJ1-5, with unresolved D. The CDR3 length is 14 residues. CDR1 is MDHEN and CDR2 is SYDVKM in the germline V gene. V was shortened by 4 bases and J by 2 bases, with 9 bases between the two germline ends. CDR3 sequence (DNA): TGTGCCAGCAGTTCGGTCCTGCGCAATCAGCCCCAGCATTTT. Amino acid sequence: CASSSVLRNQPQHF.

The chain links TRBV10-3 to TRBJ2-1; D gene unclear. The CDR3 covers 11 residues. Germline V gene data show CDR1 as ENHRY and CDR2 as SYGVKD. Trimming stripped 7 bases from V and 3 bases from J, with 4 bases between. CDR3 in amino acids: CAITSYNEQFF. CDR3 DNA sequence: TGTGCCATCACCAGCTACAATGAGCAGTTCTTC.

This clonotype was picked up a small number of times. V gene TRBV27 combines with J gene TRBJ2-3; TRBD1 matches at 11 bases. Germline-derived CDR1 and CDR2 are MNHEY and SMNVEV (reference sequence). There are 14 residues in the CDR3. V lost 4 bases and J lost 4; bases outside the gene matches: 1. As DNA, the CDR3 is TGTGCCAGCAGTTGGACAGGGGGCCCAGATACGCAGTATTTT. Its translation is CASSWTGGPDTQYF.

The chain combines TRBV6-5 with TRBJ2-5; D remains ambiguous. V lost 6 bases and J 4 bases, leaving 15 bases between the germline ends. The CDR3 is 14 residues long. CDR1 is MNHEY, CDR2 SVGAGI, per germline. The CDR3 coding sequence is TGTGCCAGCAGCTTTCGACCCCGCGGAGAGACCCAGTACTTC. It yields the protein CASSFRPRGETQYF.

This clonotype has more than one count but fewer than ten. V is TRBV2 and J is TRBJ2-1; tentatively, D is TRBD2 (7 bases). This CDR3 is built from 15 residues. Germline loops: CDR1 SNHLY, CDR2 FYNNEI. V lost 4 bases to trimming and J lost 9 bases, with 19 bases between them. CDR3 in amino acids: CASSAGTTIGGEQFF. The CDR3 DNA sequence: TGTGCCAGCAGTGCCGGGACTACCATAGGGGGTGAGCAGTTCTTC.

This clonotype was counted between two and nine times. The J gene is TRBJ1-6, the V gene TRBV7-8, with unresolved D. The CDR3 loop spans 17 amino acids. Germline CDR1 and CDR2: SGHVS and FQNEAQ. V was pared by 3 bases and J by 5 bases, with 17 bases between. The CDR3 bases are TGTGCCAGCAGCTTTAATACGGGAGGGCTAGATAATTCACCCCTCCACTTT. Protein product: CASSFNTGGLDNSPLHF.

This clonotype was recorded many times. The chain has TRBV25-1 and TRBJ2-4; 8 bases map to TRBD1. The trim removed 6 bases at V and 8 bases at J, leaving 0 bases unmatched. Per germline, CDR1 MGHDK and CDR2 SYGVNS. The CDR3 covers 11 residues. The CDR3: CASRTGDIQYF. DNA for the CDR3: TGTGCCAGCAGGACAGGGGACATTCAGTACTTC.

The gene calls are TRBV12-3 or TRBV12-4 and TRBJ1-2; D is unresolved. The CDR3 is made up of 14 amino acids. V was shortened by 3 bases and J by 7 bases, with 15 bases between the two germline ends. The chain's CDR3 is CASSFGTSHAGYTF. Here the CDR3 DNA reads TGTGCCAGCAGTTTCGGTACAAGTCACGCTGGCTACACCTTC.

The V call is TRBV20-1, the J call TRBJ2-7; 12 nucleotides agree with TRBD2. V lost 6 bases, J lost 3 bases, and 6 bases stayed unmatched. The CDR3 totals 14 residues. CDR1 DFQATT and CDR2 SNEGSKA come from the germline V gene (reference sequence). CDR3 region: CSARTSGNVYEQYF. In DNA, the CDR3 is TGCAGTGCCAGGACTAGCGGGAACGTCTACGAGCAGTACTTC.

This clonotype was counted only a few times. The rearrangement joins TRBV5-1 to TRBJ2-2; 9 nucleotides match TRBD1. Germline assignment: CDR1 SGHRS and CDR2 YFSETQ. Losses at the gene ends were 4 bases for V and 6 bases for J; bases not matched to a gene: 7. This CDR3 is 15 amino acids long. The CDR3 DNA sequence: TGCGCCAGCAGCACGGGACAGGGAGGATCCGGGGAGCTGTTTTTT. It codes for CASSTGQGGSGELFF.